The 26 T cell receptor beta chains below were found in one sample sequenced in a study of blood T cell repertoires in COVID-19. Here immunoSEQ multiplex PCR was the method, and the copy in TCRdb shows in-frame clones only, minus some. The sample holds about 200,000 clones, about four fifths seen once. Sequences were obtained from PBMCs or T cells enriched from blood (not recorded which). These receptors were collected from a man in his forties or fifties who had recovered from COVID-19.

This rearrangement joins TRBV5-4 to TRBJ2-5; D possibly corresponds to TRBD1 (6 bases). The V end lost 4 bases, the J end lost 5 bases, and 21 bases lay between the germline ends. The germline CDR1 and CDR2 sequences are SGHNT and YYREEE (reference sequence). There are 16 residues in the CDR3. The CDR3 protein is CASSRQLWGQEETQYF. CDR3 bases: TGTGCCAGCAGCCGACAACTCTGGGGGCAGGAGGAGACCCAGTACTTC.

The genes are TRBV27 and TRBJ1-2, with D possibly matching TRBD1 (6 bases). Germline V gives CDR1 MNHEY, CDR2 SMNVEV (reference sequence). The CDR3 loop spans 14 amino acids. The ends were cut back, 4 bases at V and 5 bases at J, with 14 bases in the middle. The CDR3 region has the DNA TGTGCCAGCAGTTCGTTGGGGGCCGTTTATGGCTACACCTTC. Amino acids: CASSSLGAVYGYTF.

The count of this clone is one. This chain joins TRBV7-9 and TRBJ2-7; 8 bases map to TRBD1. The ends lost 4 bases at V and 7 bases at J; junction bases unmatched: 9. There are 14 residues in the CDR3. CDR1 SEHNR and CDR2 FQNEAQ come from the germline V gene (reference sequence). Here the CDR3 reads CASSSRDRLGEQYF. DNA for the CDR3: TGTGCCAGCAGCTCCCGGGACAGGCTCGGGGAGCAGTACTTC.

J is TRBJ1-5 and V is TRBV15; TRBD1 matches 10 bases. V lost 0 bases to trimming and J lost 4 bases; unmatched junction nucleotides: 12. This CDR3 comprises 19 residues. From germline, CDR1 is LNHNV and CDR2 YYDKDF (reference sequence). CDR3 bases: TGTGCCACCAGCAGAGATTTGGACGACAGGGGGCTTAGGAATCAGCCCCAGCATTTT. It is translated as CATSRDLDDRGLRNQPQHF.

Only one count was recorded for this clone. V and J are TRBV6-5 and TRBJ1-3, with D perhaps matching TRBD1 (5 bases). Germline V lookup: CDR1 MNHEY, CDR2 SVGAGI. V was cut by 5 bases and J by 4 bases, with 9 bases left in between. CDR3 length: 13 amino acids. The CDR3 DNA follows: TGTGCCAGCAGTACAGGTTCGGGAAACACCATATATTTT. This sequence encodes CASSTGSGNTIYF.

The rearrangement joins TRBV5-6 to TRBJ2-2, with TRBD2 matching over 15 bases. CDR3 length: 15 residues. J was trimmed by 7 bases and V by 4 bases; bases with no gene match: 2. Germline V gives CDR1 SGHDT, CDR2 YYEEEE. The CDR3, as DNA: TGTGCCAGCAGCCGGGGACTAGCGGGAGGCGGGGAGCTGTTTTTT. Its translation is CASSRGLAGGGELFF.

This clone was picked up one time. The chain carries TRBV10-3 and TRBJ1-5, with TRBD1 matching over 7 bases. The trim removed 6 bases at V and 3 bases at J, leaving 5 bases unmatched. Germline V lookup: CDR1 ENHRY, CDR2 SYGVKD. There are 14 residues in the CDR3. The CDR3 region is CAISQGTDNQPQHF. CDR3 DNA: TGTGCCATCAGCCAGGGGACAGACAATCAGCCCCAGCATTTT.

This clone was seen a few times. This chain joins TRBV27 and TRBJ2-5; TRBD2 might be the D (6 bases). There are 16 residues in the CDR3. V lost 5 bases and J 4 bases, leaving 20 bases between the germline ends. The V gene's germline CDR1 is MNHEY and CDR2 SMNVEV (reference sequence). The CDR3 spells CASSQDRDSQPETQYF. CDR3 nucleotides: TGTGCCAGCAGTCAGGACCGGGACTCTCAGCCAGAGACCCAGTACTTC.

V gene TRBV21-1 combines with J gene TRBJ2-6; TRBD1 is the table's D call, not checked against the DNA. TRBV21-1 is an annotated pseudogene. The CDR3 is 15 amino acids. The DNA for the CDR3 is TGTGCCAGCAGCAAGGCCCACTCTGGGGCCAACGTCCTGACTTTC. Protein product: CASSKAHSGANVLTF.

CDR3 sequence reads: CASSDATSYFERGYTF. CDR3 DNA: TGTGCCAGCAGTGATGCGACCTCTTACTTTGAGAGGGGCTACACCTTC. The chain couples TRBV2 to TRBJ1-2; no clear D. This CDR3 has 16 amino acids. The germline V gene has CDR1 SNHLY and CDR2 FYNNEI. The ends were cut back, 3 bases at V and 8 bases at J, with 22 bases in the middle.

The chain couples TRBV7-9 to TRBJ2-1, with 10 nucleotides matching TRBD1. Germline V gene lookup returns CDR1 SEHNR and CDR2 FQNEAQ (reference sequence). Trimming at V came to 8 bases and at J to 9 bases, leaving 10 bases not matched to a gene. CDR3 size: 14 residues. The CDR3 sequence: CASSRGQGSGEQFF. CDR3 DNA sequence: TGTGCCAGCTCTAGGGGACAGGGGTCTGGTGAGCAGTTCTTC.

The V call is TRBV11-2, the J call TRBJ2-7, with 9 bases aligning to TRBD1. After removal of 2 bases from V and 1 base from J, the junction contained 6 bases not matched to a gene. This CDR3 contains 16 residues. Germline V gene data show CDR1 as SGHAT and CDR2 as FQNNGV. The CDR3 spells CASSLMGGQGSYEQYF. CDR3 DNA sequence: TGTGCCAGCAGCTTAATGGGTGGACAGGGGTCCTACGAGCAGTACTTC.

The gene calls are TRBV12-3 or TRBV12-4 and TRBJ1-2; D not certain. This CDR3 region has 12 residues. V was pared by 3 bases and J by 7 bases, with 9 bases between. CDR3 protein: CASSFIGSGYTF. The CDR3 DNA reads TGTGCCAGCAGTTTTATTGGCAGTGGCTACACCTTC.

This sequence joins TRBV27 and TRBJ1-1; D might be TRBD1 (6 bases). Germline CDR1 and CDR2: MNHEY and SMNVEV (reference sequence). The V end lost 6 bases, the J end lost 4 bases, and 18 bases lay between the germline ends. The length of the CDR3 is 15 residues. Here the CDR3 DNA reads TGTGCCAGCAGCCATAACGTACAGGGTGCCACTGAAGCTTTCTTT. Its translation: CASSHNVQGATEAFF.

The V gene is TRBV6-5, the J gene TRBJ2-7; maybe TRBD1 (6 bases). Trimming left V 6 bases short and J 4 bases short, with 7 bases between. This CDR3 has 11 residues. Germline loops: CDR1 MNHEY, CDR2 SVGAGI. The CDR3 DNA sequence: TGTGCCAGCAGGGACAGATACGAGCAGTACGTC. Amino acids: CASRDRYEQYV.

The chain uses TRBV3-1 (or the pseudogene TRBV3-2) and TRBJ2-1; tentatively, D is TRBD1 (7 bases). Germline loops: CDR1 LGHDT, CDR2 YNNKEL (reference sequence). CDR3 length equals 13 residues. V lost 5 bases and J lost 9, with 14 bases in between. CDR3 sequence reads: CASSSRQGGEQFF. CDR3 sequence (DNA): TGTGCCAGCAGCAGCAGACAGGGAGGTGAGCAGTTCTTC.

This chain links TRBV14 with TRBJ1-2; D unclear. V gave up 2 bases and J gave up 3 bases, with 7 bases separating them. CDR1 is SGHDN and CDR2 is FVKESK in the germline V gene. CDR3 length: 13 residues. CDR3 in amino acids: CASSQQAYYGYTF. The CDR3 nucleotides read TGTGCCAGCAGCCAACAAGCATACTATGGCTACACCTTC.

This clone was observed once. The chain is built from TRBV7-9 and TRBJ1-1, with TRBD1 matching 10 bases. The CDR3 totals 15 residues. The J segment lost 6 bases and the V segment lost 5 bases, leaving 9 bases of the junction unmatched. CDR1 is SEHNR, CDR2 FQNEAQ, per germline (reference sequence). CDR3 nucleotides: TGTGCCAGCAGCCTCAGCTCCGGGACAGGGGCTGAAGCTTTCTTT. Its translation is CASSLSSGTGAEAFF.

This rearrangement joins TRBV4-2 to TRBJ1-2; D is unresolved. Trimming removed 0 bases at V and 8 bases at J, with 16 bases between. The germline V gene encodes CDR1 LGHNA and CDR2 YNFKEQ. There are 15 residues in the CDR3. The DNA for the CDR3 is TGTGCCAGCAGCCAAGATTCCCAGGTCATAGGAGGCTACACCTTC. Encoded protein: CASSQDSQVIGGYTF.

This chain connects TRBV28 to TRBJ2-7, with 8 bases matching TRBD1. CDR3 length: 15 amino acids. Germline V lookup: CDR1 MDHEN, CDR2 SYDVKM. With V trimmed by 4 bases and J by 4 bases, 9 bases remained unmatched. The CDR3 nucleotides read TGTGCCAGCAGTTCGACAGGGGAGAAAGGGTACGAGCAGTACTTC. Encoded protein: CASSSTGEKGYEQYF.

The V and J genes are TRBV4-3 and TRBJ1-2; 8 bases map to TRBD1. Germline CDR1 is LGHNA and CDR2 is YSLEER. The trim removed 4 bases at V and 6 bases at J, leaving 7 bases unmatched. This CDR3 region has 14 residues. The CDR3 region is CASSRSDRVDGYTF. The CDR3 DNA reads as TGCGCCAGCAGCCGATCGGACAGGGTTGATGGCTACACCTTC.

The V and J genes are TRBV30 and TRBJ2-5; 7 bases are a match to TRBD2. From germline, CDR1 is GTSNPN and CDR2 SVGIG (reference sequence). The V segment lost 2 bases and the J segment 4 bases; nucleotides outside the gene matches: 4. CDR3 length: 13 amino acids. CDR3 nucleotides: TGTGCCTGGAGTCCAGCGGGATCAGAGACCCAGTACTTC. This encodes CAWSPAGSETQYF.

The chain links TRBV9 to TRBJ1-1, with no clear D. CDR1 and CDR2 (germline): SGDLS, YYNGEE. Trimming removed 0 bases from V and 0 bases from J, with 6 bases in between. CDR3 length: 14 amino acids. The chain's CDR3 is CASSVAGMNTEAFF. Here the CDR3 DNA reads TGTGCCAGCAGCGTAGCAGGCATGAACACTGAAGCTTTCTTT. The full variable domain, its missing parts supplied by reference TRBV9 and TRBJ1-1, is DSGVTQTPKHLITATGQRVTLRCSPRSGDLSVYWYQQSLDQGLQFLIQYYNGEERAKGNILERFSAQQFPDLHSELNLSSLELGDSALYFCASSVAGMNTEAFFGQGTRLTVV.

The chain combines TRBV28 with TRBJ1-6; no clear D gene. CDR1 is MDHEN, CDR2 SYDVKM, per germline. The CDR3 is 15 residues long. Trimming removed 5 bases at V and 7 bases at J, with 15 bases between. Here the CDR3 DNA reads TGTGCCAGCAGTCAACAGCGGACGGAGAATTCACCCCTCCACTTT. It yields the protein CASSQQRTENSPLHF.

The rearrangement links TRBV18 to TRBJ2-7, with 10 bases that match TRBD2. This CDR3 is 14 amino acids long. Trimming at V came to 6 bases and at J to 2 bases, leaving 4 bases not matched to a gene. The germline CDR1 and CDR2 sequences are KGHSH and LQKENI. The CDR3 loop reads CASSASGSPYEQYF. The CDR3 DNA reads as TGTGCCAGCTCGGCTAGCGGGAGCCCCTACGAGCAGTACTTC.

CDR3 in amino acids: CASSYSRGQDYGYTF. CDR3 bases: TGTGCCAGCAGTTACTCGCGGGGGCAAGACTATGGCTACACCTTC. This chain connects TRBV6-5 to TRBJ1-2; maybe TRBD1 (6 bases). Trimming shortened V by 0 bases and J by 3 bases, and 11 bases separated the two germline ends. CDR3 length equals 15 residues. Germline V gives CDR1 MNHEY, CDR2 SVGAGI.